The 3 T cell receptor beta chains given below trace back to one sample, sequenced in a study of response to subunit inactivated influenza vaccine. TCRdb processed the RT-PCR reads anew with MiXCR; each CDR3 protein has one entry. The data hold over 800,000 distinct CDR3 sequences, with 21% observed a single time. Sequencing was performed on PBMCs from blood, taken about 5 days after vaccination. The source is a man aged 50 to 60 who received an inactivated influenza vaccine.

There are a few counts of this clonotype. The rearrangement joins TRBV29-1 to TRBJ1-3, with no clear D. The CDR3 length is 14 residues. Germline V lookup: CDR1 SQVTM, CDR2 ANQGSEA. The CDR3, as DNA: TGCGGGCATAGCGGGCAGGCTACTGGAAACACCATATATTTT. Translating gives CGHSGQATGNTIYF.

The genes are TRBV5-8 and TRBJ2-1; 8 nucleotides align to TRBD2. Germline V CDR1 and CDR2: SGHTS, YDEGEE. The CDR3 consists of 12 residues. The ends lost 7 bases at V and 11 bases at J; junction bases unmatched: 8. The DNA for the CDR3 is TGTGCCAGCGCCAATAGCGGGGATAAGCAGTTCTTC. Protein: CASANSGDKQFF.

The chain carries TRBV15 and TRBJ2-6, with 7 bases aligning to TRBD2. From germline, CDR1 is LNHNV and CDR2 YYDKDF (reference sequence). With 0 bases clipped from V and 0 bases from J, the junction kept 5 bases outside the gene matches. The CDR3 contains 18 residues. The CDR3 DNA follows: TGTGCCACCAGCAGAGATTGGGAGGGCCTCTCTGGGGCCAACGTCCTGACTTTC. It yields the protein CATSRDWEGLSGANVLTF.